The 11 T cell receptor beta chains presented below share a single source sample, sequenced in a study of OX40 agonist ivuxolimab in advanced cancers. Clones were read by immunoSEQ multiplex PCR, and TCRdb kept only the in-frame ones, dropping some. The data contain around 20,000 clones, more than 65% of them singletons. The source was CD4+ or CD8+ T cells sorted from blood, collected in a trial of the OX40 agonist ivuxolimab. Source of these receptors: an adult with an advanced solid tumor such as melanoma, head and neck, liver or kidney cancer.

The chain has TRBV7-9 and TRBJ2-3, with 9 bases aligning to TRBD2. The CDR3 consists of 15 residues. Germline V gives CDR1 SEHNR, CDR2 FQNEAQ (reference sequence). Unmatched junction bases numbered 0, after V lost 1 base and J lost 1 base. This CDR3 is CASSLVAGGTDTQYF. CDR3 sequence (DNA): TGTGCCAGCAGCTTAGTAGCGGGGGGCACAGATACGCAGTATTTT.

The chain couples TRBV18 to TRBJ2-7, with 10 bases fitting TRBD1. This CDR3 contains 13 residues. The trim removed 6 bases at V and 4 bases at J, leaving 3 bases unmatched. Germline V gene data show CDR1 as KGHSH and CDR2 as LQKENI. The CDR3 region has the DNA TGTGCCAGCTCGCGACAGGGGGCATACGAGCAGTACTTC. Translated: CASSRQGAYEQYF.

This clone was counted a single time. This chain joins TRBV28 and TRBJ2-7, with a tentative D call TRBD1 (6 bases). CDR1 is MDHEN, CDR2 SYDVKM, per germline. The CDR3 totals 16 residues. V was cut by 2 bases and J by 4 bases, with 18 bases left in between. CDR3 residues: CASSLGVTGPRYEQYF. In DNA, the CDR3 is TGTGCCAGCAGTTTAGGGGTGACAGGCCCCCGGTACGAGCAGTACTTC.

This CDR3 reads CASTLGGQGMTGELFF. As DNA, the CDR3 is TGCGCCAGCACCCTGGGAGGGCAGGGAATGACCGGGGAGCTGTTTTTT. V and J are TRBV5-1 and TRBJ2-2; TRBD2 agrees at 7 bases. The CDR3 covers 16 residues. Losses at the gene ends were 6 bases for V and 5 bases for J; bases not matched to a gene: 13. Germline CDR1 reads SGHRS; CDR2 reads YFSETQ.

CDR3 DNA sequence: TGTGCCAGCAGTCTTGGGATCGAATCCTACAATGAGCAGTTCTTC. Its translation is CASSLGIESYNEQFF. The gene calls are TRBV28 and TRBJ2-1; D gene uncertain. The germline V gene encodes CDR1 MDHEN and CDR2 SYDVKM. V was shortened by 5 bases and J by 1 base, with 12 bases between the two germline ends. CDR3 length equals 15 residues.

This sequence joins TRBV28 and TRBJ1-5; perhaps TRBD1 as D (5 bases). The CDR3 has 14 amino acids. Germline values: CDR1 MDHEN, CDR2 SYDVKM. V was pared by 7 bases and J by 1 base, with 11 bases between. The CDR3: CASNPTGSNQPQHF. CDR3 nucleotides: TGTGCCAGCAACCCCACAGGAAGCAATCAGCCCCAGCATTTT.

This clone was counted between two and nine times. In DNA, the CDR3 is TGTGCCAGCAGCGGACAGGGAAGCTACGAGCAGTACTTC. Translating gives CASSGQGSYEQYF. This sequence joins TRBV7-9 and TRBJ2-7, with 8 nucleotides matching TRBD1. This CDR3 region has 13 residues. Germline V gene data show CDR1 as SEHNR and CDR2 as FQNEAQ (reference sequence). The trim removed 5 bases at V and 3 bases at J, leaving 3 bases unmatched.

The chain uses TRBV11-1 and TRBJ2-1; no firm D call. The CDR3 is 13 residues long. Germline V gene lookup returns CDR1 SGHAT and CDR2 FQDESV (reference sequence). The V and J ends lost 6 bases and 5 bases respectively, with 11 bases between them. The CDR3 DNA is TGTGCCAGCAGGACCCTGGACGACAATGAGCAGTTCTTC. Translated, it gives CASRTLDDNEQFF.

V usage is TRBV19 and J usage is TRBJ2-1; TRBD2 matches at 14 bases. The germline gives CDR1 LNHDA, CDR2 SQIVND (reference sequence). Unmatched junction bases numbered 8, after V lost 5 bases and J lost 8 bases. The length of the CDR3 is 16 residues. This CDR3 reads CASSATGTSGSYEQFF. CDR3 in DNA: TGTGCCAGTAGTGCCACCGGGACTAGCGGGAGCTATGAGCAGTTCTTC.

This clone was seen a single time. The chain joins TRBV27 to TRBJ2-7, with 8 bases identical to TRBD2. This CDR3 is 13 amino acids long. CDR1 and CDR2 (germline): MNHEY, SMNVEV (reference sequence). Trimming cost V 2 bases and J 4 bases; bases outside gene matches: 1. The CDR3 DNA reads as TGTGCCAGCAGTTTAGCGGGAGGTTACGAGCAGTACTTC. Encoded protein: CASSLAGGYEQYF.

This clone came up a few times. The V and J genes are TRBV9 and TRBJ1-1, with D possibly matching TRBD1 (5 bases). The V end was cut by 4 bases, the J end by 4 bases, with 17 bases between. Germline-derived CDR1 and CDR2 are SGDLS and YYNGEE. The CDR3 has 15 residues. The CDR3 nucleotides read TGTGCCAGCAGCCCAGAGGGGCCCGCGGGCACTGAAGCTTTCTTT. It encodes CASSPEGPAGTEAFF.